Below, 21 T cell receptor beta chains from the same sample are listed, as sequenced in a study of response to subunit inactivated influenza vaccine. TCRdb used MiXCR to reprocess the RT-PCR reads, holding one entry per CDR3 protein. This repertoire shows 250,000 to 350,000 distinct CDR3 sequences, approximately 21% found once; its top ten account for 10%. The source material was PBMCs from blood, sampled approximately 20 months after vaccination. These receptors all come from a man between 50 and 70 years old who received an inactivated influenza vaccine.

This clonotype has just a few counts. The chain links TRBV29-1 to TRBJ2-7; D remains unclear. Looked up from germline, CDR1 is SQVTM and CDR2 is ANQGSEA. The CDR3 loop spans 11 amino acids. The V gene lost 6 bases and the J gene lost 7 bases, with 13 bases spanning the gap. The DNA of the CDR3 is TGCAGCGTACTGCAGGCGAAGGAGCAGTACTTC. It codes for CSVLQAKEQYF.

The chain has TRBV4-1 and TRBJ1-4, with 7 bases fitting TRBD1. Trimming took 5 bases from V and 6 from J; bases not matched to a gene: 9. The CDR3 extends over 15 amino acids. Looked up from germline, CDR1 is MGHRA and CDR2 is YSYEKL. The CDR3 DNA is TGCGCCAGCAGCGCGAACGACAGGGATGATGAAAAACTGTTTTTT. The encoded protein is CASSANDRDDEKLFF.

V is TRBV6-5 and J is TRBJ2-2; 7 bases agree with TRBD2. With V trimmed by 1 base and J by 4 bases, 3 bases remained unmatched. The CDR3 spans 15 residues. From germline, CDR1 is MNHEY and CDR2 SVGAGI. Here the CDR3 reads CASSYLAGSTGELFF. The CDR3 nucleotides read TGTGCCAGCAGTTACTTAGCGGGCTCCACCGGGGAGCTGTTTTTT.

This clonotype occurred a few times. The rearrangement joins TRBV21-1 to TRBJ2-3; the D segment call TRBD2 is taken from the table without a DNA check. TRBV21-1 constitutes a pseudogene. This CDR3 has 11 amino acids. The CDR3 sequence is CASSGEGLQYF. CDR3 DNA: TGTGCCAGCAGCGGCGAAGGACTACAGTATTTT.

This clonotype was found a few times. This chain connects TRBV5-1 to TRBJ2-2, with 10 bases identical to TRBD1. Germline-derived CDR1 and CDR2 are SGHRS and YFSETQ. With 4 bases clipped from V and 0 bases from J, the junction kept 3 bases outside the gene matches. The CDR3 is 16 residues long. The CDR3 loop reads CASSPGTGANTGELFF. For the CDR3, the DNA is TGCGCCAGCAGCCCAGGGACAGGGGCGAACACCGGGGAGCTGTTTTTT.

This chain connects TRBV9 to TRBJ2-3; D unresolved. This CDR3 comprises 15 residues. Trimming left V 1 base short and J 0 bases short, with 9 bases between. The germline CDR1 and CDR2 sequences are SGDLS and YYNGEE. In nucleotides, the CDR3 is TGTGCCAGCAGCGTATTCGCGGCTAGCACAGATACGCAGTATTTT. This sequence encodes CASSVFAASTDTQYF.

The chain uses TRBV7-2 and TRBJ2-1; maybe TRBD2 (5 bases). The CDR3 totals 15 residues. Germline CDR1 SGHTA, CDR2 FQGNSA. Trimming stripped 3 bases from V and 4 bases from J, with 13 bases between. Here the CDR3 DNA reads TGTGCCAGCAGCTTCACTAGAAATCCTTACAATGAGCAGTTCTTC. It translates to CASSFTRNPYNEQFF.

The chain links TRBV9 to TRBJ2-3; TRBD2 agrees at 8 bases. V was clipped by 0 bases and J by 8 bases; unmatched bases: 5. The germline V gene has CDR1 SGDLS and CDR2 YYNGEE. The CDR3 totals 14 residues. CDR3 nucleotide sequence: TGTGCCAGCAGCGTAGACGGGGGGGCTGGTACGCAGTATTTT. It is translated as CASSVDGGAGTQYF.

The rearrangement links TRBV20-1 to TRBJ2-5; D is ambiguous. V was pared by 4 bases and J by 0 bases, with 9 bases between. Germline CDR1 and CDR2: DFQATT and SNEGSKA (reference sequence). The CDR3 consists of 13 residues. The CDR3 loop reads CSATSLNQETQYF. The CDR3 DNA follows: TGCAGTGCTACCAGCTTAAACCAAGAGACCCAGTACTTC.

The CDR3 here is CASHRRVGELFF. The CDR3 DNA is TGTGCCAGCCACAGGAGGGTCGGGGAGCTGTTTTTT. The J gene is TRBJ2-2, the V gene TRBV7-9, with a weak D call TRBD2 (6 bases). This CDR3 is built from 12 residues. Trimming left V 8 bases short and J 7 bases short, with 11 bases between. Germline V lookup: CDR1 SEHNR, CDR2 FQNEAQ (reference sequence).

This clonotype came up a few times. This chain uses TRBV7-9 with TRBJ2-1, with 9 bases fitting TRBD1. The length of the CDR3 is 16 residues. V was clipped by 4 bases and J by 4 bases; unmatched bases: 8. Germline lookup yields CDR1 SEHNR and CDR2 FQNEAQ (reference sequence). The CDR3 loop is CASSSRADRGYNEQFF. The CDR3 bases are TGTGCCAGCAGCTCCAGGGCGGACAGGGGATACAATGAGCAGTTCTTC. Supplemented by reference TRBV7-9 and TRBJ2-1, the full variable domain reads DTGVSQNPRHKITKRGQNVTFRCDPISEHNRLYWYRQTLGQGPEFLTYFQNEAQLEKSRLLSDRFSAERPKGSFSTLEIQRTEQGDSAMYLCASSSRADRGYNEQFFGPGTRLTVL.

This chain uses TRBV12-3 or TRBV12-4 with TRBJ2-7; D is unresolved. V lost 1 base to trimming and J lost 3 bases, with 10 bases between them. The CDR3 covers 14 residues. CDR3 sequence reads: CASSLGTARYEQYF. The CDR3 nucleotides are TGTGCCAGCAGTTTAGGGACGGCGCGCTACGAGCAGTACTTC.

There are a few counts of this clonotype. The chain's CDR3 is CASSVDQGVAGAETQYF. The CDR3 DNA sequence: TGTGCCAGCAGCGTAGATCAGGGAGTAGCGGGAGCAGAGACCCAGTACTTC. The chain carries TRBV9 and TRBJ2-5; TRBD2 matches at 9 bases. The CDR3 totals 17 residues. The junction had 10 bases not matched to a gene; V was cut back by 0 bases and J by 4 bases. Looked up from germline, CDR1 is SGDLS and CDR2 is YYNGEE.

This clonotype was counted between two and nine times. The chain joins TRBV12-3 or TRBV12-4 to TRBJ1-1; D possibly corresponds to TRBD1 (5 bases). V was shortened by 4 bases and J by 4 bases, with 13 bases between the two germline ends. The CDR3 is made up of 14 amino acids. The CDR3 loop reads CASSSRDSGTEAFF. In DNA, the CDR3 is TGTGCCAGCAGTTCCCGGGACTCGGGCACTGAAGCTTTCTTT.

CDR3 in amino acids: CASSELLTRGKKTQYF. CDR3 DNA: TGCGCCAGCAGTGAGTTACTAACCAGGGGGAAAAAGACCCAGTACTTC. The chain is built from TRBV10-2 and TRBJ2-5; 7 bases map to TRBD1. Germline V gene sequence: CDR1 WSHSY, CDR2 SAAADI. The CDR3 runs 16 residues. V shed 1 base, J shed 6 bases, and the junction held 11 bases outside the gene matches.

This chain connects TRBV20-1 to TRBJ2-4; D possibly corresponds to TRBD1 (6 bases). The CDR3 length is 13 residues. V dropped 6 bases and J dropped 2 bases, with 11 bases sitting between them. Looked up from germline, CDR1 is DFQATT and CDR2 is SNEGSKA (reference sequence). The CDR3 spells CSARGRTKNIQYF. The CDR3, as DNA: TGCAGTGCCAGGGGTCGGACCAAAAACATTCAGTACTTC.

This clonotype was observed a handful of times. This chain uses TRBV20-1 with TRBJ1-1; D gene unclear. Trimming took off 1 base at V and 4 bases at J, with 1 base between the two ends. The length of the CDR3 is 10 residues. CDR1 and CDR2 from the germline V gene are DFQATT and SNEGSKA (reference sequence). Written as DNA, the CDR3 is TGCAGTGCTAGAGGCACTGAAGCTTTCTTT. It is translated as CSARGTEAFF.

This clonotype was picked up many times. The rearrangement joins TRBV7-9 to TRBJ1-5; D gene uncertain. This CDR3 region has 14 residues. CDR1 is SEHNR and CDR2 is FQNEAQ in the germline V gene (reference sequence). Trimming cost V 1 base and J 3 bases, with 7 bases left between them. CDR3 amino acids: CASSLGGINQPQHF. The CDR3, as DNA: TGTGCCAGCAGCTTAGGGGGAATCAATCAGCCCCAGCATTTT.

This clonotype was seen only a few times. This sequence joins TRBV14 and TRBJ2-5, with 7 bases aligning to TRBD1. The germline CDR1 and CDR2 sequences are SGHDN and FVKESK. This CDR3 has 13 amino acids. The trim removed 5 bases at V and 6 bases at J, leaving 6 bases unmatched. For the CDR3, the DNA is TGTGCCAGCAGCGATCGACAGGGAAAGACCCAGTACTTC. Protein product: CASSDRQGKTQYF.

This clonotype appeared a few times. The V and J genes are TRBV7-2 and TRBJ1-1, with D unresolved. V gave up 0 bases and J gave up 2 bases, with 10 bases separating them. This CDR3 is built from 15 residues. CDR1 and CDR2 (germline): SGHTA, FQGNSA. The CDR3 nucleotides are TGTGCCAGCAGCTTAGCGTTCGGCGTAAACACTGAAGCTTTCTTT. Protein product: CASSLAFGVNTEAFF.

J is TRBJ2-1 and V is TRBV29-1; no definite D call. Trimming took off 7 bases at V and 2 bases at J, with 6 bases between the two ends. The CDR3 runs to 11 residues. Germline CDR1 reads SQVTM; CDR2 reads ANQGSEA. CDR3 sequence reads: CSGRAYNEQFF. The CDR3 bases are TGCAGCGGTCGGGCCTACAATGAGCAGTTCTTC.